The clone carrying this T cell receptor (beta chain) was counted ten times or more. This sample is drawn from a study of T cell repertoires in cytomegalovirus infection. TCRdb independently ran MiXCR on the reads; one entry per CDR3 protein. The table shows some 300,000 distinct CDR3 sequences, with roughly 13% occurring only once. CDR1 SGHVS and CDR2 FQNEAQ come from the germline V gene. V shed 0 bases and J 4 bases; nucleotides not matched to a gene: 5. This CDR3 comprises 15 residues. V is TRBV7-8 and J is TRBJ2-7; 8 bases line up with TRBD2. This clonotype was obtained from a human donor in good health (CMV status not recorded). Some clones in this sample may be carry-over from other donors' samples. The sequenced sample was PBMCs. In DNA form, the CDR3 reads TGTGCCAGCAGCTTAGCAGCCAGCGGGGGATACGAGCAGTACTTC. Encoded protein: CASSLAASGGYEQYF.